A selection of T cell receptor beta chains follows, all from one sample in a study of shared T cell receptors in the human thymus. Sequenced by immunoSEQ multiplex PCR; TCRdb stores in-frame clones only, minus some. Of roughly 550,000 clones listed, roughly 74% are singletons. A further study also used this sample, focusing on human thymus T cells.

The sample was thymocytes. The receptors come from a boy under three years old with a congenital heart defect. CDR3s include the opening cysteine and the closing phenylalanine or tryptophan. A D gene is named only where the DNA matches it firmly. Expanded clones are given a class, and other clones once, few, many or no size at all.

j_gene | d_gene | abundance | v_gene | CDR3aa | CDR3nt
TRBJ2-6 | NA | NA | TRBV27 | CASSPRGAGANVLTF | TGTGCCAGCAGTCCCAGGGGAGCTGGGGCCAACGTCCTGACTTTC
TRBJ1-5 | TRBD1 | NA | TRBV15 | CATSRDRGTGPSGNQPQHF | TGTGCCACCAGCAGAGATCGTGGGACAGGGCCTAGCGGCAATCAGCCCCAGCATTTT
TRBJ1-4 | TRBD1 | NA | TRBV15 | CATSGTGGRDEKLFF | TGTGCCACCAGCGGTACAGGGGGAAGGGATGAAAAACTGTTTTTT
TRBJ2-1 | NA | NA | TRBV27 | CASRDSFGLRIF | TGTGCCAGCAGAGATTCCTTCGGACTACGAATCTTC
TRBJ1-2 | NA | NA | TRBV7-6 | CASSLGRQNGYTF | TGTGCCAGCAGCTTAGGGCGGCAGAATGGCTACACCTTC
TRBJ1-5 | TRBD1 | NA | TRBV19 | CASTPGGVRGSNQPQHF | TGTGCCAGTACCCCAGGTGGTGTCAGGGGGAGCAATCAGCCCCAGCATTTT
TRBJ2-3 | NA | NA | TRBV10-2 | CASTERADTQYF | TGCGCCAGCACCGAGAGGGCAGATACGCAGTATTTT
TRBJ1-1 | NA | few | TRBV7-9 | CASSSSRDPDTEAFF | TGTGCCAGCAGCTCGAGCCGCGATCCAGACACGGAAGCTTTCTTT
TRBJ2-7 | TRBD2 | once | TRBV30 | CAWSAQAGGHYEQYF | TGTGCCTGGAGTGCCCAAGCGGGAGGGCACTACGAGCAGTACTTC
TRBJ2-7 | NA | NA | TRBV21-1 | CASSKVGHRLYEQYF | TGTGCCAGCAGCAAAGTGGGACACAGACTCTACGAGCAGTACTTC
TRBJ2-5 | TRBD2 | NA | TRBV12-5 | CASGLRTSGQETQYF | TGTGCTAGTGGTCTACGGACTAGCGGACAAGAGACCCAGTACTTC
TRBJ2-3 | TRBD2 | NA | TRBV19 | CASSTGGGPFGDTQYF | TGTGCCAGTAGTACTGGCGGGGGGCCTTTCGGAGATACGCAGTATTTT
TRBJ2-7 | TRBD1 | NA | TRBV7-9 | CASGPGQPYYEQYF | TGTGCCAGCGGTCCGGGACAGCCATACTACGAGCAGTACTTC
TRBJ2-7 | TRBD1 | NA | TRBV27 | CASSPIPGGQGAREQYF | TGTGCCAGCAGTCCGATCCCGGGGGGACAGGGGGCGCGGGAGCAGTACTTC
TRBJ2-1 | TRBD2 | once | TRBV6-6 | CASSPGTSLYNEQFF | TGTGCCAGCAGTCCCGGGACTAGCCTCTACAATGAGCAGTTCTTC
TRBJ2-7 | NA | NA | TRBV4-3 | CASSQLPRRGNESYEQYF | TGCGCCAGCAGCCAACTCCCCAGGCGGGGAAACGAGTCCTACGAGCAGTACTTC
TRBJ2-5 | TRBD1 | NA | TRBV19 | CASSTSSWDSEETQYF | TGTGCCAGTAGTACCTCGTCGTGGGACAGCGAAGAGACCCAGTACTTC
TRBJ2-7 | TRBD2 | NA | TRBV4-3 | CASSQFWVAGGKSYEQYF | TGCGCCAGCAGCCAGTTCTGGGTAGCGGGAGGTAAGTCCTACGAGCAGTACTTC
TRBJ2-5 | TRBD1 | NA | TRBV7-2 | CASSPRDRGGETQYF | TGTGCCAGCAGCCCCCGGGACAGGGGAGGGGAGACCCAGTACTTC
TRBJ2-7 | TRBD2 | NA | TRBV7-6 | CASSPGTSGITYEQYF | TGTGCCAGCAGCCCTGGGACTAGCGGTATCACCTACGAGCAGTACTTC
TRBJ2-3 | NA | NA | TRBV6-1 | CASRISGPTDTQYF | TGTGCCAGCAGGATCAGCGGCCCCACAGATACGCAGTATTTT
TRBJ2-7 | TRBD2 | NA | TRBV2 | CASSRGRARVRYEQYF | TGTGCCAGCAGTCGTGGGAGGGCCCGCGTCCGCTACGAGCAGTACTTC
TRBJ2-7 | TRBD2 | NA | TRBV15 | CATGLAGDREQYF | TGTGCCACCGGACTAGCGGGGGACCGCGAGCAGTACTTC
TRBJ2-5 | TRBD2 | NA | TRBV28 | CASTQSSGSGETQYF | TGTGCCAGCACCCAGTCGAGCGGGAGCGGAGAGACCCAGTACTTC
TRBJ1-2 | TRBD1 | NA | TRBV13 | CASSLSQGANYGYTF | TGTGCCAGCAGCTTATCCCAGGGGGCGAACTATGGCTACACCTTC
TRBJ1-1 | TRBD1 | NA | TRBV11-3 | CASSLGLTGINTEAFF | TGTGCCAGCAGCTTAGGGTTGACAGGGATAAACACTGAAGCTTTCTTT
TRBJ2-7 | TRBD2 | NA | TRBV27 | CASIRTWRESPYEQYF | TGTGCCAGCATAAGGACTTGGCGGGAGAGTCCCTACGAGCAGTACTTC
TRBJ2-4 | NA | few | TRBV27 | CASSPTRAKNIQYF | TGTGCCAGCAGTCCCACTAGAGCCAAAAACATTCAGTACTTC